Given below is one TCR beta chain in context. Generated by immunoSEQ multiplex PCR, the TCRdb table keeps only in-frame clones and is missing some. The repertoire holds roughly 250,000 clones, approximately 79% seen once, with over 3% in the top ten. This entry belongs to a study of blood T cell repertoires in COVID-19. Overall study context: Samples taken during acute and convalescent COVID-19 were collected in the United States, Italy and Spain.

This clonotype originated in a woman in her 40s with active or convalescent COVID-19. What was sequenced was peripheral blood.

The CDR3 loop is CASSLGGSQPQHF. The CDR3 region has the DNA TGTGCCAGCAGCTTAGGCGGGAGTCAGCCCCAGCATTTT. The chain uses TRBV11-2 and TRBJ1-5, with D uncertain. CDR1 and CDR2 (germline): SGHAT, FQNNGV. Trimming took off 1 base at V and 6 bases at J, with 7 bases between the two ends. The CDR3 totals 13 residues.